This TCR beta chain was profiled in a study of patients and donors after allogeneic stem cell transplantation. TCRdb analysed the RT-PCR reads with MiXCR anew, one entry per CDR3 protein. The data contain 900,000 to 1,000,000 distinct CDR3 sequences, over 15% of them singletons. Germline CDR1 is SGHVS and CDR2 is FQNEAQ. The CDR3 extends over 14 amino acids. Trimming removed 6 bases from V and 10 bases from J; junction bases left unmatched: 14. The sequenced sample was blood, either unsorted or a sorted T cell fraction (not recorded which). This chain joins TRBV7-8 and TRBJ1-2; TRBD1 matches 7 bases. The clonotype comes from a human donor who was either an allogeneic HSCT recipient or a stem cell or donor lymphocyte infusion donor (not recorded which). It is not recorded whose cells these are; they may come from a transplant donor. CDR3 sequence (DNA): TGTGCCAGCAGAAAGGACAGGCTAGGCCCGGACTACACCTTC. It yields the protein CASRKDRLGPDYTF.